The entry that follows covers one T cell receptor beta chain sequence. Its antigen is unidentified. This sample stems from a study of cytomegalovirus exposure and HLA in healthy donors. PCR employed 60 Vbeta and 13 Jbeta primers. Profiled with immunoSEQ multiplex PCR; TCRdb holds only in-frame clones, not every one. The ten top clones account for 1.9%, within a sample of approximately 30,000 clones. CDR1 and CDR2 from the germline V gene are SGHRS and YFSETQ. Losses at the gene ends were 4 bases for V and 1 base for J; bases not matched to a gene: 12. The CDR3 has 17 amino acids. Points from the study as a whole: In a later analysis, at a false discovery rate of 0.05, under 20,000 TCR beta sequences were associated with HLA alleles.

The chain recombines TRBV5-1 with TRBJ2-7, with 9 bases aligning to TRBD1. The sequence derives from a woman between 40 and 50 years old in good health and CMV-seropositive. The sequenced sample was PBMCs. The CDR3 loop reads CASSRRPRDRVSYEQYF. CDR3 coding DNA: TGCGCCAGCAGCAGAAGGCCGCGGGACAGGGTGTCCTACGAGCAGTACTTC.